This T cell receptor (beta chain) originates from a study of human T cells and chemical hapten exposure (dated by TCRdb to the early 2020s). Regarding the study in general: For sensitization, 2% DPC in acetone was applied to a roughly 2 cm by roughly 2 cm area of upper inner arm skin. Weekly therapeutic DPC doses were additionally applied to the scalp of patients throughout the roughly 25-week study period. Patch testing on the upper back used Finn chambers containing 0.01% DPC, with scoring done after 6 days according to International Contact Dermatitis Research Group standards. The patient cohort, mostly female, included alopecia areata with under or over 50% scalp involvement, alopecia totalis and alopecia universalis. Libraries were combined into a pool for sequencing, and differences in TCR yield between samples came mainly from small differences in library volumes within the pool. Peripheral blood TCR repertoire changes were tracked in vivo in alopecia patients during primary and secondary sensitization to the hapten diphenylcyclopropenone (DPC). Blood was sampled from patients pre-sensitization (week 0) and at 2, 6 and about 24 weeks after DPC sensitization. About 30 alopecia patients provided blood for TCR sequencing at one to four time points (pre-sensitization, 2, 6 and 24 weeks).

Library method: RACE. Sequencer: NextSeq 500. During library preparation, unique molecular identifiers were attached to individual cDNA molecules so that TCRs could be counted in a quantitative, reproducible way. For every blood RNA sample, sequencing covered both the TCR alpha and TCR beta chains. For the original study's pipeline: The median number of TCRs per sample was roughly 98,000, ranging from about 20,000 to 700,000. The Decombinator software suite was used to annotate V, J and CDR3 in the TCR reads. For the PS versus PT1 abundance plots, all samples were subsampled to the same number of TCRs (28,000). TCRs were defined as expanded if absent before sensitization and observed at least eight times at the 2-week time point. The public reads were quality trimmed at Q25 with fastp and then assembled into clones with MiXCR by TCRdb, keeping productive beta chains. Every CDR3 protein is listed once, alongside the most common genes and DNA of its rows. None of the V and J calls come from the authors' own analysis; TCRdb made them. This sample holds 300,000 to 450,000 distinct CDR3 sequences; about 4.8% were observed only once. The top ten clonotypes cover 2% to 2.5% of the sample.

This clonotype has ten or more counts. Its recognized antigen is unknown. No much larger clone exists at a distance of one base, and base qualities are not known. What the time point label conveys for this sample: patch test 1, 2 weeks after DPC sensitization. In light of the paper, this sample's treatment or condition label describes: therapeutic diphenylcyclopropenone sensitization with weekly scalp DPC. Blood at each patch-test visit was drawn before the patch test was applied. Patients were eligible if aged 18 to 70, diagnosed with alopecia and judged suitable for DPC therapy, and pregnant patients were excluded. Unfractionated whole blood was collected in Tempus Blood RNA tubes, and total RNA was extracted from that blood. The germline V gene (reference sequence) specifies LGHDT as CDR1 and YNNKEL as CDR2. From cysteine to phenylalanine, the CDR3 is 15 amino acids long. Just the 45-base CDR3 DNA is kept, in frame starting at base 1. V is pared back by 0 bases and J by 7 bases, with 10 bases lying between the germline termini.

Beyond this particular receptor, the publication reports: Compared with pre-sensitization or healthy control sets, expanded TCRs formed significantly more large CDR3 similarity clusters, which is consistent with antigen-driven responses. After repeated subsampling, changes were observed in the strength of the expansion versus patch-test correlation and in the threshold at which the correlation became significant. Alopecia, a presumed autoimmune disease, was present in all patients, so the immune response of the patients might differ from that of healthy individuals. Patch test score correlated positively with the number of PT1 expanded TCRs, reaching significance at thresholds 8, 16 and 32 but not at 4. The number of TCRs above 1 in 1000 frequency did not change with DPC sensitization; there was no evidence of global repertoire structure alterations.

The input for sequencing was whole blood, taken in connection with sensitization to the hapten diphenylcyclopropenone (DPC). The source is a woman aged 50 to 65 with alopecia areata. Some clones in this sample may be carry-over from other donors' samples. The sequence links TRBV3-1 to TRBJ1-6; no D gene call is confident. The CDR3 protein sequence reads: CASSQERLRNSPLHF. The nucleotide sequence is given as TGTGCCAGCAGCCAAGAGAGGTTGAGGAATTCACCCCTCCACTTT.